This TCR beta chain was observed in a study of CXCR3-negative and CXCR3-positive naive CD8 T cells. The overall study: Libraries each contributed about 1.5 +/- 0.3 million TRB reads, for approximately 130 million in total. Study-level points and caveats: Naive CXCR3-positive and CXCR3-negative cells shared similar TRBV-TRBJ usage, unlike memory cells.

Naive CD8+ T lymphocytes were specified as CD45RO-CCR7+CD27+CD95-. 5' RACE with UMI labels generated the TRB cDNA libraries. Reprocessing the 5' RACE reads, TCRdb reports a single entry for every CDR3 protein and omits DNA. The table lists about 53,000 distinct CDR3 sequences, with 0.42% in the top ten. About this clonotype itself: Its antigen remains unidentified.

CDR3 size: 14 residues. This chain uses TRBV12-3 or TRBV12-4 with TRBJ2-7. The receptor's source is a human donor in good health. Some clones in this sample may be carry-over from other donors' samples. What was sequenced was naive CXCR3- CD8+ T cells from blood. The subset here: CD45RO-CCR7+CD27+CD95- naive CD8+ T cells lacking CXCR3 (TNR3-). The CDR3 here is CASSLGVLLDEQYF.